A selection of T cell receptor beta chains follows, all from one sample in a study of T cell responses to AZD1222 COVID-19 vaccine. TCRdb's copy holds only in-frame clones and misses some; the assay was immunoSEQ multiplex PCR. Among 100,000 or so clones listed, 82% were seen once. Sample: peripheral blood, taken on day 0 of AZD1222 vaccination. The receptors come from an adult in good health. Each CDR3 is given without its conserved first and last residue. Each record gives: J gene, V gene, CDR3 protein.

>TRBJ2-7|TRBV7-9
ASSLADDPYEQY
>TRBJ1-1|TRBV7-9
ASSSPRNTEAF
>TRBJ1-1|TRBV10-2
ASSDVGDSHMNTEAF
>TRBJ2-3|TRBV5-1
ASSSTGHITDTQY
>TRBJ1-2|TRBV7-2
ASSSRGGYT
>TRBJ2-5|TRBV19
ASSTGTSPETQY
>TRBJ2-3|TRBV19
ASSNTGGAPDTQY
>TRBJ1-1|TRBV18
ASSPQTGTANTEAF
>TRBJ1-6|TRBV3-1/TRBV3-2
ASSQVQGDSPLH
>TRBJ2-7|TRBV19
ASSIGQGSSYEQY
>TRBJ2-1|TRBV6-5
ASSLGTIHEQF
>TRBJ2-3|TRBV19
ASSLGASTDTQY
>TRBJ1-2|TRBV4-1
ASSSAAGAKNNYGYT
>TRBJ1-2|TRBV6-2/TRBV6-3
ASSYAGGSGYT
>TRBJ1-1|TRBV5-1
ASSFQTGANTEAF
>TRBJ1-2|TRBV7-2
ASRDLGAKGYT
>TRBJ2-7|TRBV6-1
ASSEGHWAYEQY
>TRBJ2-3|TRBV11-2
ASSRTGGTDTQY
>TRBJ2-3|TRBV4-1
ASLKVPGSSTDTQY
>TRBJ1-6|TRBV9
ASSVADSHNSPLH
>TRBJ2-4|TRBV5-6
ASSLRGLQNIQY
>TRBJ2-1|TRBV4-3
ASSQAGRGGDNEQF
>TRBJ2-1|TRBV29-1
SVGGLAGNEQF
>TRBJ2-5|TRBV6-1
ASSAWGWGQQETQY
>TRBJ1-5|TRBV2
ASSEQGIWGQPQH
>TRBJ2-1|TRBV11-2
ASSLVVGGAAKF